Listed here are 15 T cell receptor beta chains from one sample, sequenced in a study of T cell repertoires in cytomegalovirus infection. No antigens are known for them. In TCRdb, the reads were re-called with MiXCR into one record per CDR3 protein. The table shows approximately 990,000 distinct CDR3 sequences, with approximately 31% occurring only once. The sequenced sample was cultured CD8+ T cells from PBMCs, obtained from culture after CMV antigen stimulation. The receptors were sampled from a human donor in good health (CMV status not recorded). Some clones in this sample may be carry-over from other donors' samples.

This clonotype was observed at least ten times. This chain joins TRBV28 and TRBJ1-2, with D tentatively TRBD1 (5 bases). Trimming took off 6 bases at V and 3 bases at J, with 20 bases between the two ends. Germline lookup yields CDR1 MDHEN and CDR2 SYDVKM. The CDR3 consists of 16 residues. CDR3 coding DNA: TGTGCCAGCAGGGATCTGAGACCGGGACCCTACTATGGCTACACCTTC. It encodes CASRDLRPGPYYGYTF.

CDR3 DNA: TGTGCCAGCAGCTTGGCCACTGGGACGGGTGGATACAATGAGCAGTTCTTC. As protein: CASSLATGTGGYNEQFF. The V and J genes are TRBV5-6 and TRBJ2-1; D is perhaps TRBD1 or TRBD2 (5 bases each). Germline values: CDR1 SGHDT, CDR2 YYEEEE. CDR3 size: 17 residues. Trimming cost V 0 bases and J 4 bases, with 17 bases left between them.

With respect to this clonotype: A junction boundary mismatches the germline segment, possibly from a read error. The genes are TRBV2 and TRBJ2-3, with D unresolved. This CDR3 has 12 amino acids. The germline V gene encodes CDR1 SNHLY and CDR2 FYNNEI. CDR3 in amino acids: CASCERWDTQYF. The DNA for the CDR3 is TGTGCCAGCTGTGAACGGTGGGATACGCAGTATTTT.

A note on this clonotype: The junction shows a germline mismatch at one end, possibly a read error. The gene calls are TRBV6-6 and TRBJ2-3; a possible D gene is TRBD1 (5 bases). CDR3 length equals 13 residues. CDR1 and CDR2 from the germline V gene are MNHNY and SVGAGI (reference sequence). CDR3 sequence: CASTSGSPDTQYF. The DNA of the CDR3 is TGTGCCAGCACCTCAGGGTCCCCAGATACGCAGTATTTC.

This clonotype was detected many times. The chain carries TRBV4-3 and TRBJ1-1; unclear D gene. The germline V gene encodes CDR1 LGHNA and CDR2 YSLEER. This CDR3 is 16 amino acids long. Trimming cost V 0 bases and J 0 bases, with 11 bases left between them. CDR3 sequence reads: CASSQDPGGLNTEAFF. DNA for the CDR3: TGCGCCAGCAGCCAAGATCCCGGCGGCCTGAACACTGAAGCTTTCTTT.

In this sample, this clonotype turned up many times. The chain employs TRBV7-2 and TRBJ2-5; perhaps TRBD2 as D (6 bases). CDR1 SGHTA and CDR2 FQGNSA come from the germline V gene. Trimming cost V 2 bases and J 3 bases, with 10 bases left between them. The CDR3 sequence is 14 residues long. CDR3 residues: CASSLFLAKETQYF. The CDR3 nucleotides read TGTGCCAGCAGCTTATTTCTAGCGAAAGAGACCCAGTACTTC.

V is TRBV24-1 and J is TRBJ1-6, with D unresolved. This CDR3 is 15 amino acids long. Germline values: CDR1 KGHDR, CDR2 SFDVKD. Trimming left V 9 bases short and J 6 bases short, with 17 bases between. DNA for the CDR3: TGTGCCACCTCGACCGGGCCCCTCATTAATTCACCCCTCCACTTT. Protein: CATSTGPLINSPLHF.

In this sample, this clonotype turned up a few times. The chain has TRBV6-6 and TRBJ2-2, with 7 bases lining up with TRBD2. The CDR3 has 17 amino acids. J was trimmed by 1 base and V by 2 bases; bases with no gene match: 7. In germline, CDR1 is MNHNY, CDR2 SVGAGI (reference sequence). CDR3 protein: CASSYTGLDWNTGELFF. Written as DNA, the CDR3 is TGTGCCAGCAGTTACACAGGACTAGACTGGAACACCGGGGAGCTGTTTTTT.

The chain couples TRBV19 to TRBJ1-4; D is unclear. The CDR3 runs to 12 residues. V lost 6 bases, J lost 14 bases, and 16 bases lay in between. The germline gives CDR1 LNHDA, CDR2 SQIVND (reference sequence). Here the CDR3 DNA reads TGTGCCAGTAGCCCTCCCGGCAGTCTGCTGTTTTTT. Amino acid sequence: CASSPPGSLLFF.

V gene TRBV7-2 combines with J gene TRBJ2-5; D is perhaps TRBD2 (5 bases). The CDR3 has 13 residues. CDR1 and CDR2 (germline): SGHTA, FQGNSA. V was pared by 5 bases and J by 5 bases, with 12 bases between. The CDR3 DNA is TGTGCCAGCAGCCCCCACGGGGTCGAGACCCAGTACTTC. This codes for CASSPHGVETQYF.

With respect to this clonotype: The junction departs from the called germline gene at one end, perhaps through a read error. The chain combines TRBV13 with TRBJ1-1, with D unresolved. The CDR3 totals 12 residues. Germline V gene lookup returns CDR1 PRHDT and CDR2 FYEKMQ (reference sequence). CDR3 sequence reads: CASSLDGIGAFF. CDR3 in DNA: TGCGCCAGCAGCTTGGACGGAATCGGAGCTTTCTTT.

The V call is TRBV29-1, the J call TRBJ1-2; TRBD1 might be the D (5 bases). This CDR3 has 13 amino acids. The germline V and J ends were trimmed by 0 bases and 7 bases, with 12 bases remaining between them. CDR1 is SQVTM and CDR2 is ANQGSEA in the germline V gene. CDR3 nucleotide sequence: TGCAGCGTTGAAGATCAAATGGGGGTTGGCTACACCTTC. Its protein is CSVEDQMGVGYTF. Looking up the rest from reference TRBV29-1 and TRBJ1-2 gives the full variable domain: SAVISQKPSRDICQRGTSLTIQCQVDSQVTMMFWYRQQPGQSLTLIATANQGSEATYESGFVIDKFPISRPNLTFSTLTVSNMSPEDSSIYLCSVEDQMGVGYTFGSGTRLTVV.

This chain uses TRBV10-3 with TRBJ1-2; the D is unclear. With 9 bases removed from V and 6 bases from J, the gap between germline ends came to 20 bases. The CDR3 loop spans 14 amino acids. The V gene's germline CDR1 is ENHRY and CDR2 SYGVKD. The CDR3 reads CAIPGNRVYDGYTF. DNA for the CDR3: TGTGCCATTCCCGGGAACCGGGTATATGATGGCTACACCTTC.

V is TRBV7-9 and J is TRBJ1-2; 9 nucleotides match TRBD1. Trimming at V came to 5 bases and at J to 4 bases, leaving 14 bases not matched to a gene. The germline gives CDR1 SEHNR, CDR2 FQNEAQ (reference sequence). This CDR3 has 17 residues. The CDR3 loop reads CASSPDKTMTGGYGYTF. The CDR3 nucleotides are TGTGCCAGCAGCCCCGACAAGACTATGACAGGGGGCTATGGCTACACCTTC.

The genes are TRBV4-1 and TRBJ2-7; a weak D match, TRBD2 (6 bases). CDR3 length equals 14 residues. V lost 3 bases and J 3 bases, leaving 12 bases between the germline ends. Germline CDR1 MGHRA, CDR2 YSYEKL. The CDR3 protein is CASSQRLGSYEQYF. The DNA for the CDR3 is TGCGCCAGCAGCCAGAGACTAGGTAGCTACGAGCAGTACTTC.